A selection of T cell receptor beta chains follows, all from one sample in a study of OX40 agonist ivuxolimab in advanced cancers. Only in-frame clones appear in the TCRdb table, and some are missing; sequencing was by immunoSEQ multiplex PCR. The table records 65,000 to 80,000 clones, roughly 80% of them present only once. This specimen was CD4+ or CD8+ T cells sorted from blood, taken in a trial of the OX40 agonist ivuxolimab. All receptors come from an adult with an advanced solid tumor such as melanoma, head and neck, liver or kidney cancer. The CDR3 runs from the conserved cysteine through the conserved F or W. D genes are given only for firm matches. The size of a clone is reported for some rows only, either as once, few or many, or as a class for expanded clones.

v_gene	d_gene	j_gene	abundance	CDR3nt	CDR3aa
TRBV5-5	-	TRBJ2-5	-	TGTGCCAGCAGCCGGGCTGCGGGGCAGATGGGGCGGTTGACCCAGTACTTC	CASSRAAGQMGRLTQYF
TRBV7-2	TRBD1	TRBJ1-2	-	TGTGCCAGCAGCTTGGGACAGGCGGACTATGGCTACACCTTC	CASSLGQADYGYTF
TRBV18	-	TRBJ1-3	-	TGTGCCAGCTCACCAAACGGGGAGAACACCATATATTTT	CASSPNGENTIYF
TRBV9	-	TRBJ1-6	few	TGTGCCAGCAGCACCTATGGACGGAATTCACCCCTCCACTTT	CASSTYGRNSPLHF
TRBV7-3	TRBD1	TRBJ2-3	-	TGTGCCAGCAGCGCGACAGGGGTAGTGGCAGATACGCAGTATTTT	CASSATGVVADTQYF
TRBV4-1	TRBD1	TRBJ1-6	-	TGCGCCAGCAGCCAACCTGGACAGGGAAATTCACCCCTCCACTTT	CASSQPGQGNSPLHF
TRBV7-2	-	TRBJ2-7	-	TGTGCCAGCAGACGACAGGGAGGATACGAGCAGTACTTC	CASRRQGGYEQYF
TRBV7-2	-	TRBJ1-6	-	TGTGCCAGCAGCTCGCAGGGGACGAATAATTCACCCCTCCACTTT	CASSSQGTNNSPLHF
TRBV4-3	-	TRBJ2-3	-	TGCGCCAGCAGCCAGGGTCCCTTAAGCACAGATACGCAGTATTTT	CASSQGPLSTDTQYF
TRBV6-1	TRBD1	TRBJ1-1	-	TGTGCCAGCAGTGCAGGGGGGACTTTGAACACTGAAGCTTTCTTT	CASSAGGTLNTEAFF
TRBV5-1	-	TRBJ2-7	-	TGCGCCAGCAGCTTGGAGTCCAGCTCCTACGAGCAGTACTTC	CASSLESSSYEQYF
TRBV28	-	TRBJ1-3	-	TGTGCCAGCAGTTTCGGGCAGGGCCTCTCTGGAAACACCATATATTTT	CASSFGQGLSGNTIYF
TRBV4-1	TRBD2	TRBJ2-3	-	TGCGCCAGCAGTCGCGCGGGGGAGTATACGCAGTATTTT	CASSRAGEYTQYF
TRBV19	-	TRBJ1-1	-	TGTGCCAGTAGTATAGGTGCCCTAAGGGACCCAGACACTGAAGCTTTCTTT	CASSIGALRDPDTEAFF